The 3 T cell receptor beta chains below come from one sample, sequenced in a study of OX40 agonist ivuxolimab in advanced cancers. Preparation of the library involved the immunoSEQ multiplex PCR assay. TCRdb obtained this table from immuneACCESS and retained in-frame rearrangements with V and J assigned. These tables miss some clones; where compared with another copy, unresolved V genes account for less than half of the shortfall, and the remainder is unexplained. This sample holds some 110,000 clones; roughly 93% were observed only once. In total, the top ten clones hold roughly 0.15% of the sample. The material was CD4+ or CD8+ T cells sorted from blood, obtained in a trial of the OX40 agonist ivuxolimab. These receptors were taken from an adult with an advanced solid tumor such as melanoma, head and neck, liver or kidney cancer.

The rearrangement uses TRBV19 and TRBJ2-1; weak D call: TRBD2 (5 bases). The CDR3 runs 14 residues. Germline-derived CDR1 and CDR2 are LNHDA and SQIVND (reference sequence). V was trimmed by 4 bases and J by 8 bases, leaving 15 bases between them. CDR3 nucleotides: TGTGCCAGTAGTACGCCTTTGGAGGTTGATGAGCAGTTCTTC. This gives the protein CASSTPLEVDEQFF. Looking up the rest from reference TRBV19 and TRBJ2-1 gives the full variable domain: DGGITQSPKYLFRKEGQNVTLSCEQNLNHDAMYWYRQDPGQGLRLIYYSQIVNDFQKGDIAEGYSVSREKKESFPLTVTSAQKNPTAFYLCASSTPLEVDEQFFGPGTRLTVL.

The CDR3 DNA is TGTGCCAGCAGTTGGGCTGGACGGCCGAATCAGCCCCAGCATTTT. Translated, it gives CASSWAGRPNQPQHF. The J gene is TRBJ1-5, the V gene TRBV27; D is uncertain. This CDR3 contains 15 residues. Trimming left V 4 bases short and J 4 bases short, with 14 bases between. The germline gives CDR1 MNHEY, CDR2 SMNVEV (reference sequence).

This chain connects TRBV28 to TRBJ2-1; D is unresolved. CDR1 MDHEN and CDR2 SYDVKM come from the germline V gene. V was cut by 10 bases and J by 8 bases, with 9 bases left in between. This CDR3 is built from 10 residues. CDR3 loop: CATLAYEQFF. CDR3 in DNA: TGTGCCACCCTGGCGTATGAGCAGTTCTTC.